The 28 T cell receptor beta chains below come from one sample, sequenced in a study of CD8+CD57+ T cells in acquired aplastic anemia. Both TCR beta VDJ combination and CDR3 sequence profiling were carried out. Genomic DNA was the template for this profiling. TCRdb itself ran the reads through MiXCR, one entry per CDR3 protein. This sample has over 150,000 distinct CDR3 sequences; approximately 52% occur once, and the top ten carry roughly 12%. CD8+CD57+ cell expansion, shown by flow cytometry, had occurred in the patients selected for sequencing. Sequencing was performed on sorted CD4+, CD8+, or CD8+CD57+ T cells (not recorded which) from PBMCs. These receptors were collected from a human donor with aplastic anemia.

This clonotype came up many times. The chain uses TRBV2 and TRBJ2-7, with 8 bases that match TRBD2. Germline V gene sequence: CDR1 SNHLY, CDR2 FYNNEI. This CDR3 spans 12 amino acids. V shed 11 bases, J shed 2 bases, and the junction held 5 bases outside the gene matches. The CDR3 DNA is TGTGCCTCCAACGGGGGGGCCTACGAGCAGTACTTC. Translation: CASNGGAYEQYF. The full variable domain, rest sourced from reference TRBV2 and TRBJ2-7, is EPEVTQTPSHQVTQMGQEVILRCVPISNHLYFYWYRQILGQKVEFLVSFYNNEISEKSEIFDDQFSVERPDGSNFTLKIRSTKLEDSAMYFCASNGGAYEQYFGPGTRLTVT.

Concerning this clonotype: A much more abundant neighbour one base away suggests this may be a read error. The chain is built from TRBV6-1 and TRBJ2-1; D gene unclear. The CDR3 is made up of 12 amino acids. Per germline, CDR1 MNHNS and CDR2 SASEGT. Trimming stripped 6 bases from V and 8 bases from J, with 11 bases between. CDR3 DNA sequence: TGTGCCAGCAGCTCGGTGGGCGATGAGCAGTTCTTC. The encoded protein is CASSSVGDEQFF.

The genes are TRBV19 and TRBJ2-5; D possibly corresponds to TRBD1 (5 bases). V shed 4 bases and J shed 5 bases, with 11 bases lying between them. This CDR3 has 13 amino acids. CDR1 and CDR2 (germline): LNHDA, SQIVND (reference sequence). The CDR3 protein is CASSSTGAETQYF. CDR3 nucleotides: TGTGCCAGTAGTAGCACAGGAGCTGAGACCCAGTACTTC.

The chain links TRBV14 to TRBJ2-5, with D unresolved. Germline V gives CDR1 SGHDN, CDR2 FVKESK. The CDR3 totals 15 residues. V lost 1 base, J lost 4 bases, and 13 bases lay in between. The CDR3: CASSQVTPGRETQYF. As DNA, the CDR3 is TGTGCCAGCAGCCAAGTCACGCCCGGAAGAGAGACCCAGTACTTC.

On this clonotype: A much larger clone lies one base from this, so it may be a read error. The CDR3 region is CASSYSGVQDTQYF. CDR3 sequence (DNA): TGTGCCAGCAGTTACTCGGGGGTGCAAGATACGCAGTATTTT. V gene TRBV6-5 combines with J gene TRBJ2-3; D is perhaps TRBD1 or TRBD2 (5 bases each). V lost 0 bases and J lost 5, with 9 bases in between. Germline loops: CDR1 MNHEY, CDR2 SVGAGI. CDR3 length: 14 amino acids.

The CDR3 loop is CASSELLPGNTEAFF. In DNA form, the CDR3 reads TGTGCCAGCAGTGAACTTCTCCCGGGCAACACTGAAGCTTTCTTT. This chain uses TRBV2 with TRBJ1-1; unclear D gene. This CDR3 has 15 residues. CDR1 is SNHLY and CDR2 is FYNNEI in the germline V gene. V was pared by 2 bases and J by 2 bases, with 12 bases between. The whole variable domain, remainder taken from reference TRBV2 and TRBJ1-1, is EPEVTQTPSHQVTQMGQEVILRCVPISNHLYFYWYRQILGQKVEFLVSFYNNEISEKSEIFDDQFSVERPDGSNFTLKIRSTKLEDSAMYFCASSELLPGNTEAFFGQGTRLTVV.

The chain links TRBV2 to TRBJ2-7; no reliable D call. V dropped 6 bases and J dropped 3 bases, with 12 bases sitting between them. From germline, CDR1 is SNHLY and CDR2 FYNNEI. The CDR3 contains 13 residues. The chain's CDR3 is CASRMTLSYEQYF. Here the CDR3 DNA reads TGTGCCAGCAGGATGACTTTGAGCTACGAGCAGTACTTC.

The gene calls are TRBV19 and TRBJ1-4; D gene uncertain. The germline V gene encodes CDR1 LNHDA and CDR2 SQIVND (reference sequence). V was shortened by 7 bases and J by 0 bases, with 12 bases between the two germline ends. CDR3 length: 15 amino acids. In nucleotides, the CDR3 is TGTGCCAGTACAGACCGAGCTGCAACTAATGAAAAACTGTTTTTT. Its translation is CASTDRAATNEKLFF.

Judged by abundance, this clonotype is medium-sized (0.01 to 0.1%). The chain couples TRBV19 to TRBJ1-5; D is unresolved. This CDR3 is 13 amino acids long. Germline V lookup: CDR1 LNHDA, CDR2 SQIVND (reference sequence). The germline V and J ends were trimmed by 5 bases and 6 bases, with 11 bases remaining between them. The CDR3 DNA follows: TGTGCCAGTAGTTGGGAGCCGTCTCAGCCCCAGCATTTT. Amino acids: CASSWEPSQPQHF.

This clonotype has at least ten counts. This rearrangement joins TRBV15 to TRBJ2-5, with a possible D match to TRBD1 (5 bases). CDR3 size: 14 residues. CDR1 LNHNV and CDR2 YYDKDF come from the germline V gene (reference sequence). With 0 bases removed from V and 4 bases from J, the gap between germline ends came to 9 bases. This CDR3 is CATSRDWQGETQYF. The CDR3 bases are TGTGCCACCAGCAGAGATTGGCAGGGAGAGACCCAGTACTTC.

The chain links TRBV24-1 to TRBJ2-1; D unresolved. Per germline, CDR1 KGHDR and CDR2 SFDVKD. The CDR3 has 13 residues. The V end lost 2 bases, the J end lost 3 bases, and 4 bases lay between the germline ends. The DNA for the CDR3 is TGTGCCACCAGTGATTCTAACTACAATGAGCAGTTCTTC. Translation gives CATSDSNYNEQFF.

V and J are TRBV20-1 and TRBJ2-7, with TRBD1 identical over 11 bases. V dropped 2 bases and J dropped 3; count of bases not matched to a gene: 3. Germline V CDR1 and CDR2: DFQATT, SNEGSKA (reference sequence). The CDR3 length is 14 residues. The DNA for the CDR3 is TGCAGTGCTAGATCGGGACAGGGGGTCTACGAGCAGTACTTC. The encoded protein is CSARSGQGVYEQYF.

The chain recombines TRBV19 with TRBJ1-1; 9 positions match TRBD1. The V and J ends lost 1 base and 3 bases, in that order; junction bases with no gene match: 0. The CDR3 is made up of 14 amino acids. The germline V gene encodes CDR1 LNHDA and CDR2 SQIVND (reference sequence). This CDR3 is CASSIGTGDTEAFF. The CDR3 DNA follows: TGTGCCAGTAGTATAGGGACAGGGGACACTGAAGCTTTCTTT.

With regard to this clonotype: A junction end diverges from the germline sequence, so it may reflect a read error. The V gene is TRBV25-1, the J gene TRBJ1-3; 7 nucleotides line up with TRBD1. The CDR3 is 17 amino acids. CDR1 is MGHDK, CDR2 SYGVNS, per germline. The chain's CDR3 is CASSEYLLRDSGTTISF. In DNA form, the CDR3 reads TGTGCCAGCAGTGAATATCTCCTCCGGGACAGTGGAACCACCATATCTTTT.

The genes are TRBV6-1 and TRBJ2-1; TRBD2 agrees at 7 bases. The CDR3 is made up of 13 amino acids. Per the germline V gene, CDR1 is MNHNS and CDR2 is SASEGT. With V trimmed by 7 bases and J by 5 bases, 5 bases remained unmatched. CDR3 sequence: CASKQAGNNEQFF. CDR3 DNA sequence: TGTGCCAGCAAACAAGCGGGAAACAATGAGCAGTTCTTC.

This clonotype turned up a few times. The CDR3, as DNA: TGTGCCAGCAGCCAAGAAGGACTAGGGGGGGCCGGGGAGCTGTTTTTT. It codes for CASSQEGLGGAGELFF. V and J are TRBV4-2 and TRBJ2-2; a possible D gene is TRBD2 (7 bases). The V and J ends lost 0 bases and 6 bases respectively, with 14 bases between them. This CDR3 comprises 16 residues. Germline lookup yields CDR1 LGHNA and CDR2 YNFKEQ.

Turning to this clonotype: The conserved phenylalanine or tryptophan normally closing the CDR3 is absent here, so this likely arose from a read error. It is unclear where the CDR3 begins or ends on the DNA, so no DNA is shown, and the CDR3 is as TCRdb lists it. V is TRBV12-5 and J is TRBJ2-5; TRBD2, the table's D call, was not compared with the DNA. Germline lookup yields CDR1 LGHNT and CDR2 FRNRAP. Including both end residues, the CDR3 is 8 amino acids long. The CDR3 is CASGFPTS.

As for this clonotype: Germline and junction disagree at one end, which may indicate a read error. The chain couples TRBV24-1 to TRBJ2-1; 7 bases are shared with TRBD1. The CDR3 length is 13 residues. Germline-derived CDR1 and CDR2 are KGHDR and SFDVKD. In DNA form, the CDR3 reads TGCGCCACCAGTGATTTGACGACAGGGGAGCAGTTCTTC. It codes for CATSDLTTGEQFF.

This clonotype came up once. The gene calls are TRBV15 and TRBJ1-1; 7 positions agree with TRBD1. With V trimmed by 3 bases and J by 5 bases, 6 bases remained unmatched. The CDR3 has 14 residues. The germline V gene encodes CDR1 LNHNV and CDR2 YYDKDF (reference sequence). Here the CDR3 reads CATSRPGGRTEAFF. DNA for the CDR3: TGTGCCACCAGCAGGCCAGGGGGGCGAACTGAAGCTTTCTTT. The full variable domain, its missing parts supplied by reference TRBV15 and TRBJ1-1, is DAMVIQNPRYQVTQFGKPVTLSCSQTLNHNVMYWYQQKSSQAPKLLFHYYDKDFNNEADTPDNFQSRRPNTSFCFLDIRSPGLGDTAMYLCATSRPGGRTEAFFGQGTRLTVV.

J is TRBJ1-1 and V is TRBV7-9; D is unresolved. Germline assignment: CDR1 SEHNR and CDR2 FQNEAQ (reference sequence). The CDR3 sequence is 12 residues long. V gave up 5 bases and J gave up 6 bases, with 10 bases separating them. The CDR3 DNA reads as TGTGCCAGCAGCCAAAGTAAGGCTGAAGCTTTCTTT. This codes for CASSQSKAEAFF. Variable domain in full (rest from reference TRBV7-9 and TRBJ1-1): DTGVSQNPRHKITKRGQNVTFRCDPISEHNRLYWYRQTLGQGPEFLTYFQNEAQLEKSRLLSDRFSAERPKGSFSTLEIQRTEQGDSAMYLCASSQSKAEAFFGQGTRLTVV.

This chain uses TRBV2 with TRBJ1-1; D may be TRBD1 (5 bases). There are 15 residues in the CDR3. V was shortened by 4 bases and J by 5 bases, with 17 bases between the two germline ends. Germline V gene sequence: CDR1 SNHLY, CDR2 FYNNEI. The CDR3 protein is CASSGSRGEYTEAFF. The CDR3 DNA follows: TGTGCCAGCAGTGGTTCGCGAGGGGAGTATACTGAAGCTTTCTTT.

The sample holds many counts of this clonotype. The CDR3 protein is CASSAPGRNSPLHF. CDR3 in DNA: TGTGCCAGCAGCGCTCCGGGACGGAATTCACCCCTCCACTTT. This chain uses TRBV7-9 with TRBJ1-6; possible D gene TRBD1, 5 bases. Trimming took off 5 bases at V and 7 bases at J, with 12 bases between the two ends. CDR1 is SEHNR and CDR2 is FQNEAQ in the germline V gene (reference sequence). This CDR3 has 14 residues.

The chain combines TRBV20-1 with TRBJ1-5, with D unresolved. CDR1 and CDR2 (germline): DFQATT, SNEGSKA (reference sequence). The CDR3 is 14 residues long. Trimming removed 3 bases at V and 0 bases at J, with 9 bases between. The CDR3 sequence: CSASPASSNQPQHF. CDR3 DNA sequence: TGCAGTGCTAGTCCGGCGAGTAGCAATCAGCCCCAGCATTTT.

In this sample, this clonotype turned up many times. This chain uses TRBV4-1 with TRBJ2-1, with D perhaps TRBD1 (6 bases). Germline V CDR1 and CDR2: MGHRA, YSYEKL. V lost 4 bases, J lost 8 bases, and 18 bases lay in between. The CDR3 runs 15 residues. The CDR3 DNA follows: TGCGCCAGCAGCCCCCGGGACACCTGGCTGGATGAGCAGTTCTTC. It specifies CASSPRDTWLDEQFF.

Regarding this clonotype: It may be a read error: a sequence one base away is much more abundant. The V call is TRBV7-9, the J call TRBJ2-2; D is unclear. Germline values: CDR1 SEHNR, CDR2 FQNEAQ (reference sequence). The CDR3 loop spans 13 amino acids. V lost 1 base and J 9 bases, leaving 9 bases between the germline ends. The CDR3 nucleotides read TGTGCCAGCAGCTTAGAGGGCGGCTGGGAGCTGTTTTTT. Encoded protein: CASSLEGGWELFF.

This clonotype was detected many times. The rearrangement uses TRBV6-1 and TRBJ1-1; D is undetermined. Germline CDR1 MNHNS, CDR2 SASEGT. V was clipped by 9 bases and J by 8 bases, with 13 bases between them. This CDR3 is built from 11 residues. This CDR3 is CARLGAPEAFF. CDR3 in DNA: TGTGCCAGACTTGGAGCTCCCGAAGCTTTCTTT.

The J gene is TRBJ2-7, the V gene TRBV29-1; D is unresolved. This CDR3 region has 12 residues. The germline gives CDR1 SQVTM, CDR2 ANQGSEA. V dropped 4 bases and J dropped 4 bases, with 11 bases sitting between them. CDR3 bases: TGCAGCGTTGGGGTAGCCGGTTACGAGCAGTACTTC. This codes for CSVGVAGYEQYF.

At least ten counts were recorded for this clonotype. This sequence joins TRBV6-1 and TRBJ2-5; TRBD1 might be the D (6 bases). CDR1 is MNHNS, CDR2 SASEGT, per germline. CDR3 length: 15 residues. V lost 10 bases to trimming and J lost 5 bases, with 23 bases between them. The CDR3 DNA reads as TGTGCCATCCCAAATTCACAGGGTCGGCGGGAGACCCAGTACTTC. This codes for CAIPNSQGRRETQYF.